Listed here are 24 T cell receptor beta chains from one sample, sequenced in a study of human T cells and chemical hapten exposure. Time point denoted: pre-sensitization, week 0. Treatment denoted: therapeutic diphenylcyclopropenone sensitization with weekly scalp DPC. TCRdb re-analysed the RACE reads in MiXCR, keeping a single row per CDR3 protein. The top ten clones hold roughly 1.2% of a sample with fewer than 350,000 distinct CDR3 sequences, just under 8% of them seen once. The sample here was whole blood, taken in connection with sensitization to the hapten diphenylcyclopropenone (DPC). These receptors came from a man aged 18 to 29 with alopecia areata. Some clones in this sample may be carry-over from other donors' samples.

This chain links TRBV14 with TRBJ1-1; a weak D match, TRBD1 (6 bases). Germline V gene lookup returns CDR1 SGHDN and CDR2 FVKESK. The ends were cut back, 2 bases at V and 5 bases at J, with 18 bases in the middle. There are 16 residues in the CDR3. The CDR3 loop is CASSQLVGGRGTEAFF. CDR3 bases: TGTGCCAGCAGCCAACTCGTGGGGGGGCGCGGAACTGAAGCTTTCTTT.

This clonotype has just a few counts. V is TRBV7-9 and J is TRBJ2-7; 9 positions match TRBD1. This CDR3 spans 15 amino acids. V lost 5 bases, J lost 6 bases, and 11 bases stayed unmatched. Germline values: CDR1 SEHNR, CDR2 FQNEAQ (reference sequence). The CDR3 is CASSKQPGQGSEQYF. The CDR3 DNA is TGTGCCAGCAGCAAGCAACCGGGACAGGGAAGCGAGCAGTACTTC. Full variable domain (outside the CDR3, taken from reference TRBV7-9 and TRBJ2-7): DTGVSQNPRHKITKRGQNVTFRCDPISEHNRLYWYRQTLGQGPEFLTYFQNEAQLEKSRLLSDRFSAERPKGSFSTLEIQRTEQGDSAMYLCASSKQPGQGSEQYFGPGTRLTVT.

This clonotype has a count of ten or more. The J gene is TRBJ1-1, the V gene TRBV7-9, with D tentatively TRBD1 (5 bases). Between the trimmed V and J ends, which lost 0 bases and 7 bases, there was a span of 12 bases. Germline CDR1 and CDR2: SEHNR and FQNEAQ (reference sequence). The length of the CDR3 is 14 residues. The CDR3 region has the DNA TGTGCCAGCAGCTTAGCTACTCAGGGTATTGAAGCTTTCTTT. Translated, it gives CASSLATQGIEAFF.

This clonotype came up many times. The J gene is TRBJ2-7, the V gene TRBV6-6, with no clear D. CDR1 is MNHNY and CDR2 is SVGAGI in the germline V gene (reference sequence). This CDR3 region has 11 residues. The V gene lost 5 bases and the J gene lost 4 bases, with 6 bases spanning the gap. CDR3 region: CASSKDYEQYF. The CDR3 DNA reads as TGTGCCAGCAGTAAAGATTACGAGCAGTACTTC.

This clonotype was recorded a few times. The J gene is TRBJ2-2, the V gene TRBV5-1, with 8 bases lining up with TRBD1. With V trimmed by 9 bases and J by 3 bases, 7 bases remained unmatched. Germline V gives CDR1 SGHRS, CDR2 YFSETQ. CDR3 length: 14 residues. The CDR3, as DNA: TGCGCCACCCACCAGGACAGGGACACCGGGGAGCTGTTTTTT. Its protein is CATHQDRDTGELFF. Full variable domain (outside the CDR3, taken from reference TRBV5-1 and TRBJ2-2): KAGVTQTPRYLIKTRGQQVTLSCSPISGHRSVSWYQQTPGQGLQFLFEYFSETQRNKGNFPGRFSGRQFSNSRSEMNVSTLELGDSALYLCATHQDRDTGELFFGEGSRLTVL.

This clonotype came up many times. The rearrangement uses TRBV12-3 or TRBV12-4 and TRBJ1-2; the match to TRBD1 covers 7 bases. CDR3 length equals 12 residues. V dropped 5 bases and J dropped 7; count of bases not matched to a gene: 4. CDR3 region: CASSPGTAGYTF. The CDR3 region has the DNA TGTGCCAGCAGTCCAGGGACAGCTGGCTACACCTTC.

This clonotype was seen a handful of times. The chain uses TRBV11-1 and TRBJ2-1, with 7 bases aligning to TRBD2. The CDR3 loop spans 12 amino acids. Per germline, CDR1 SGHAT and CDR2 FQDESV (reference sequence). After removal of 5 bases from V and 12 bases from J, the junction contained 7 bases not matched to a gene. The CDR3 DNA is TGTGCCAGCAGCCTAGAGCGGGGAGGGCAGTTCTTC. Translated, it gives CASSLERGGQFF.

The chain couples TRBV12-3 or TRBV12-4 to TRBJ1-1, with 9 bases matching TRBD1. The trim removed 3 bases at V and 1 base at J, leaving 15 bases unmatched. The CDR3 loop spans 19 amino acids. This chain's CDR3 is CASSFILGTGRAANTEAFF. The CDR3 nucleotides read TGTGCCAGCAGTTTTATTCTGGGGACAGGGAGGGCCGCGAACACTGAAGCTTTCTTT.

This clonotype was detected a few times. The rearrangement joins TRBV27 to TRBJ1-6; D unclear. Per germline, CDR1 MNHEY and CDR2 SMNVEV (reference sequence). The CDR3 extends over 19 amino acids. V dropped 1 base and J dropped 0 bases, with 16 bases sitting between them. CDR3 sequence reads: CASSLLGRVSSSYNSPLHF. The CDR3 DNA reads TGTGCCAGCAGTTTATTAGGTCGTGTCTCAAGCTCCTATAATTCACCCCTCCACTTT.

The chain employs TRBV29-1 and TRBJ2-5; 10 nucleotides match TRBD1. Germline CDR1 is SQVTM and CDR2 is ANQGSEA. V was clipped by 8 bases and J by 5 bases; unmatched bases: 5. The CDR3 runs to 12 residues. This CDR3 reads CSTTGGRETQYF. The CDR3 DNA follows: TGCAGCACGACAGGGGGCCGGGAGACCCAGTACTTC.

This clonotype showed up just a few times. The CDR3 bases are TGCAGTGCTAGAGATAGCCCCTTGAGTAGCAGCTCCTACAATGAGCAGTTCTTC. This translates into CSARDSPLSSSSYNEQFF. The chain recombines TRBV20-1 with TRBJ2-1; no clear D gene. The CDR3 length is 18 residues. CDR1 and CDR2 (germline): DFQATT, SNEGSKA (reference sequence). Trimming left V 0 bases short and J 0 bases short, with 18 bases between.

The CDR3 DNA is TGTGCCAGCAGCTTAAGAGCAGGGGGTAGCTCTGGAAACACCATATATTTT. This translates into CASSLRAGGSSGNTIYF. The chain uses TRBV7-9 and TRBJ1-3; the match to TRBD1 covers 7 bases. The CDR3 length is 17 residues. Germline CDR1 reads SEHNR; CDR2 reads FQNEAQ (reference sequence). V shed 2 bases and J 0 bases; nucleotides not matched to a gene: 7.

This clonotype turned up a few times. This chain links TRBV7-2 with TRBJ1-5; D may be TRBD1 (5 bases). This CDR3 is 15 amino acids long. The V end was cut by 6 bases, the J end by 7 bases, with 19 bases between. The V gene's germline CDR1 is SGHTA and CDR2 FQGNSA. The CDR3 reads CASSRSVGRQQPQHF. The CDR3 coding sequence is TGTGCCAGCAGTCGAAGTGTGGGACGGCAACAGCCCCAGCATTTT.

Worth noting for this clonotype: The germline gene is not matched at one end of the junction; a read error may be the cause. The V gene is TRBV6-2 or TRBV6-3, the J gene TRBJ2-7; the D gene could be TRBD1 or TRBD2 (5 bases each). Looked up from germline, CDR1 is MNHEY and CDR2 is SVGEGT. This CDR3 is built from 14 residues. CDR3 bases: TGTGCCAGCAGTTACGAGGGGCCGTCCTCCGAGCAGTACTTC. Residues: CASSYEGPSSEQYF.

The chain joins TRBV20-1 to TRBJ2-6; no firm D call. CDR1 DFQATT and CDR2 SNEGSKA come from the germline V gene (reference sequence). The V end was cut by 6 bases, the J end by 4 bases, with 7 bases between. This CDR3 comprises 12 residues. The CDR3 nucleotides are TGCAGTGCCACAGCCGGGGCCAACGTCCTGACTTTC. This translates into CSATAGANVLTF.

This clonotype was counted many times. The rearrangement joins TRBV6-1 to TRBJ2-7, with D maybe TRBD1 (5 bases). V was cut by 3 bases and J by 2 bases, with 8 bases left in between. The germline V gene encodes CDR1 MNHNS and CDR2 SASEGT. The CDR3 is 13 residues long. The CDR3 DNA sequence: TGTGCCAGCAGTGAGCTGACAGCCTACGAGCAGTACGTC. This gives the protein CASSELTAYEQYV.

This sequence joins TRBV5-1 and TRBJ2-5, with 10 bases fitting TRBD1. The junction had 2 bases not matched to a gene; V was cut back by 3 bases and J by 3 bases. The CDR3 runs 14 residues. The germline gives CDR1 SGHRS, CDR2 YFSETQ. The CDR3 sequence is CASSSGQGKETQYF. Here the CDR3 DNA reads TGCGCCAGCAGCTCGGGACAGGGGAAAGAGACCCAGTACTTC.

This clonotype was seen repeatedly, ten times or more. CDR3 sequence: CASSPDLQPQHF. The CDR3 coding sequence is TGTGCCAGCAGCCCGGACCTTCAGCCCCAGCATTTT. This chain connects TRBV2 to TRBJ1-5; D uncertain. In germline, CDR1 is SNHLY, CDR2 FYNNEI. The CDR3 is 12 amino acids. V was shortened by 6 bases and J by 6 bases, with 9 bases between the two germline ends.

Only a few counts were recorded for this clonotype. The rearrangement joins TRBV4-3 to TRBJ1-1; D remains unclear. The germline gives CDR1 LGHNA, CDR2 YSLEER. The CDR3 runs 13 residues. V dropped 0 bases and J dropped 3 bases, with 5 bases sitting between them. As DNA, the CDR3 is TGCGCCAGCAGCCAAGATACCGACACTGAAGCTTTCTTT. Residues: CASSQDTDTEAFF.

The V call is TRBV27, the J call TRBJ1-2; D may be TRBD1 (6 bases). CDR3 length: 16 amino acids. Trimming removed 2 bases at V and 9 bases at J, with 22 bases between. Germline-derived CDR1 and CDR2 are MNHEY and SMNVEV (reference sequence). The CDR3 DNA reads as TGTGCCAGCAGTTTACAGGACGGAGGGGGTTATAATAGCTACACCTTC. The encoded protein is CASSLQDGGGYNSYTF.

The J gene is TRBJ1-1, the V gene TRBV29-1; tentatively, D is TRBD1 (6 bases). The CDR3 is 13 residues long. Germline V gene data show CDR1 as SQVTM and CDR2 as ANQGSEA. V gave up 6 bases and J gave up 4 bases, with 15 bases separating them. CDR3 DNA: TGCAGCGTAAAGGGGGATCGGGGCACTGAAGCTTTCTTT. As protein: CSVKGDRGTEAFF.

The genes are TRBV3-1 and TRBJ1-2; TRBD1 is a possible D gene (5 bases). This CDR3 spans 13 amino acids. Germline loops: CDR1 LGHDT, CDR2 YNNKEL (reference sequence). Trimming removed 0 bases at V and 10 bases at J, with 12 bases between. CDR3 protein: CASSQDRGADYTF. Here the CDR3 DNA reads TGTGCCAGCAGCCAAGATCGTGGGGCTGACTACACCTTC.

The gene calls are TRBV20-1 and TRBJ1-2; TRBD1 might be the D (5 bases). V shed 0 bases and J shed 9 bases, with 20 bases lying between them. The CDR3 totals 15 residues. Germline CDR1 reads DFQATT; CDR2 reads SNEGSKA (reference sequence). The CDR3 loop reads CSARDSSGPFNRYTF. In DNA form, the CDR3 reads TGCAGTGCTAGAGATTCGTCAGGGCCCTTTAATCGCTACACCTTC.

This clonotype appeared many times. This chain uses TRBV14 with TRBJ1-4; D uncertain. This CDR3 region has 14 residues. The germline CDR1 and CDR2 sequences are SGHDN and FVKESK. Trimming took 0 bases from V and 5 from J, leaving 7 bases between them. The CDR3 coding sequence is TGTGCCAGCAGCCAAGAGTCAGAAAATGAAAAACTGTTTTTT. This encodes CASSQESENEKLFF. The full variable domain, in which reference TRBV14 and TRBJ1-4 provide the parts outside the CDR3, is EAGVTQFPSHSVIEKGQTVTLRCDPISGHDNLYWYRRVMGKEIKFLLHFVKESKQDESGMPNNRFLAERTGGTYSTLKVQPAELEDSGVYFCASSQESENEKLFFGSGTQLSVL.